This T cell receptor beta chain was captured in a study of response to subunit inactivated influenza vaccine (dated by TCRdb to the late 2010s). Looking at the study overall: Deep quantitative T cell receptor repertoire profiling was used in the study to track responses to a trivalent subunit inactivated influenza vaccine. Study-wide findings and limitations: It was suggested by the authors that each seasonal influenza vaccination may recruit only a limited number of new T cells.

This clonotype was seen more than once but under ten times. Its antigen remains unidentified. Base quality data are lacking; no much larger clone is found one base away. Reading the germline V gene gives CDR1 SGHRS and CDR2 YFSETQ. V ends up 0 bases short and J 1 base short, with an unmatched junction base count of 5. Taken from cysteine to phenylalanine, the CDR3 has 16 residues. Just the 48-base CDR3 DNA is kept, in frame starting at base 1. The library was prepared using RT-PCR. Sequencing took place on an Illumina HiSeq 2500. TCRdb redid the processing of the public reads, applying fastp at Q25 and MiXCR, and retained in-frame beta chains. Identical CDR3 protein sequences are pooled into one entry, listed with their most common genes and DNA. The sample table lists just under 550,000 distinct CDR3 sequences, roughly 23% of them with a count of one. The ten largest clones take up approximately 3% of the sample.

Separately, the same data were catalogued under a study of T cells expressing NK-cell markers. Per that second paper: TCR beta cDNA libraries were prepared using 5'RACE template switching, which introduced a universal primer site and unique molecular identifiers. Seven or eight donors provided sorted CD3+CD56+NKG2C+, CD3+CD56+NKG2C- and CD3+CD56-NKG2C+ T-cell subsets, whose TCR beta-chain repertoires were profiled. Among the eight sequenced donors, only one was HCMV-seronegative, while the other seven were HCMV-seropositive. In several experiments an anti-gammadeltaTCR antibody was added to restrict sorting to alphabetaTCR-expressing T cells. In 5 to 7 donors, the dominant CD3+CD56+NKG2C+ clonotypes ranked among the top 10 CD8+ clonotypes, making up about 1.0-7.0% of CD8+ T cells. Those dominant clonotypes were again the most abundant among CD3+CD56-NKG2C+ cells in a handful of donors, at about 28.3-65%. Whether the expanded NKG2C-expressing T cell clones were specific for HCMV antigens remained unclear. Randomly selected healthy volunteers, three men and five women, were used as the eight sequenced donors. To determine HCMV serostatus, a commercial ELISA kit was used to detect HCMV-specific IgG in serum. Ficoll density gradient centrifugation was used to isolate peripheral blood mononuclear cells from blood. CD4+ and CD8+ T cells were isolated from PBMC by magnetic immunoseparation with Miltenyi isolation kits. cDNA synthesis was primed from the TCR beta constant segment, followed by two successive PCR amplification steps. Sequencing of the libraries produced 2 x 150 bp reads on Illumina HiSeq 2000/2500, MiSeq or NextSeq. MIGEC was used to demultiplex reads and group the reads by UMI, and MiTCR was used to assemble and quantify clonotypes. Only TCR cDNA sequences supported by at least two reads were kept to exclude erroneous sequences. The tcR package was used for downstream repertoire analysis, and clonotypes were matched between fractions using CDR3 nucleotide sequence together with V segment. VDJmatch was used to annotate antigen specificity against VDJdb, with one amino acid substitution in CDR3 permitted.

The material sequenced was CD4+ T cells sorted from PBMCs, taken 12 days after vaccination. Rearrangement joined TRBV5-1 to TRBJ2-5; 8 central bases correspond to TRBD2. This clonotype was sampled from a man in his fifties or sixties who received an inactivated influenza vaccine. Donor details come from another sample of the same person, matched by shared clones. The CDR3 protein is CASSLAPGGGQETQYF. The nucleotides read TGCGCCAGCAGCTTGGCCCCCGGGGGGGGCCAAGAGACCCAGTACTTC. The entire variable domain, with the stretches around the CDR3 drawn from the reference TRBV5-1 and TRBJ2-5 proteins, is KAGVTQTPRYLIKTRGQQVTLSCSPISGHRSVSWYQQTPGQGLQFLFEYFSETQRNKGNFPGRFSGRQFSNSRSEMNVSTLELGDSALYLCASSLAPGGGQETQYFGPGTRLLVL.